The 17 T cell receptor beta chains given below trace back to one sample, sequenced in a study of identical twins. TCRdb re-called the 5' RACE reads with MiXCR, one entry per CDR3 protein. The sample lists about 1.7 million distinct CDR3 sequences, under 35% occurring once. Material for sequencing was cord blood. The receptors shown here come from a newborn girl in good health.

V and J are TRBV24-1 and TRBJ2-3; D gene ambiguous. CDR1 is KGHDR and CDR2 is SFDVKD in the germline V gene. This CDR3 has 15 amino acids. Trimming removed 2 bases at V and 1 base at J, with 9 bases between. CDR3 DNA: TGTGCCACCAGTGATTCCCGGGTTCGCACAGATACGCAGTATTTT. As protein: CATSDSRVRTDTQYF.

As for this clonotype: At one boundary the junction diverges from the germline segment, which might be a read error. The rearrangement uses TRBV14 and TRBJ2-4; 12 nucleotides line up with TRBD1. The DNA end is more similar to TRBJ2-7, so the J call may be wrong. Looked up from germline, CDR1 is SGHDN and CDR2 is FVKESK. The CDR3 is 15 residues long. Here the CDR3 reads CASGQGTGGFYEQYF. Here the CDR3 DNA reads TGTGCCAGCGGCCAGGGGACAGGGGGCTTTTACGAGCAGTACTTC.

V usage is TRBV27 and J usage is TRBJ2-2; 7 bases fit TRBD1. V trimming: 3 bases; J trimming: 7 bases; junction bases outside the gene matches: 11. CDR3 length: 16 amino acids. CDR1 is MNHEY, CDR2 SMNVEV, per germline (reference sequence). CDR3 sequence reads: CASSFTDRVGNGELFF. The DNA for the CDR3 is TGTGCCAGCAGTTTTACTGACAGGGTAGGAAACGGGGAGCTGTTTTTT.

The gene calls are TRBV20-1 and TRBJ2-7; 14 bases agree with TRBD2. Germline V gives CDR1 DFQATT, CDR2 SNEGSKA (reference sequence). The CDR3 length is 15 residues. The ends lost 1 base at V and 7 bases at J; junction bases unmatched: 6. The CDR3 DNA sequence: TGCAGTGCTAGAGGGACTAGCGGGAGGAACAATGAGCAGTACTTC. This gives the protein CSARGTSGRNNEQYF.

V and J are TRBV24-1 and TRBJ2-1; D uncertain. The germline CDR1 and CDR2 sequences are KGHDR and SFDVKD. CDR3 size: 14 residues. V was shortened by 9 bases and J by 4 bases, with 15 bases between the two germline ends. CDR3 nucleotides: TGTGCCACCGGAGACGGGCAGTCTTACAATGAGCAGTTCTTC. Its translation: CATGDGQSYNEQFF.

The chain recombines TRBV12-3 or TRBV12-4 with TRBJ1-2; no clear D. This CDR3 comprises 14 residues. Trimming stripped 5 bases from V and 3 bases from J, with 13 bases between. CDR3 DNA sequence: TGTGCCAGCAGTCGAGCCGACGGATACTATGGCTACACCTTC. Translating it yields CASSRADGYYGYTF.

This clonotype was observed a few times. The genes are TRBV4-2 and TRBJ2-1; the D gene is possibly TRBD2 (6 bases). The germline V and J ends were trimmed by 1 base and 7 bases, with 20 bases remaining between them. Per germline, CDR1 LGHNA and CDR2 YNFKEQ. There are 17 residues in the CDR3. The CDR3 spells CASSQVLSGQIANEQFF. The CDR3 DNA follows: TGTGCCAGCAGCCAAGTCCTTAGCGGCCAAATTGCAAATGAGCAGTTCTTC.

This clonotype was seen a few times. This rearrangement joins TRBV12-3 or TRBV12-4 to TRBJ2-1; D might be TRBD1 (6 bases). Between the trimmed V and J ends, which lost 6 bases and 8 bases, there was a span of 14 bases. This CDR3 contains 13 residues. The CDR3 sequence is CASSPHRVHEQFF. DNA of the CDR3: TGTGCCAGCAGCCCCCACAGGGTCCATGAGCAGTTCTTC.

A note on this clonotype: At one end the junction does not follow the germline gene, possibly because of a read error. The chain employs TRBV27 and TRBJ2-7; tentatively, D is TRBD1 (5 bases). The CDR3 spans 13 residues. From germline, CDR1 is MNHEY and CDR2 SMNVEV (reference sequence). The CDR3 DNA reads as TGTGCCGGCAGTTTAGGACAAAACTACGAGCAGTACTTC. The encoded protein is CAGSLGQNYEQYF.

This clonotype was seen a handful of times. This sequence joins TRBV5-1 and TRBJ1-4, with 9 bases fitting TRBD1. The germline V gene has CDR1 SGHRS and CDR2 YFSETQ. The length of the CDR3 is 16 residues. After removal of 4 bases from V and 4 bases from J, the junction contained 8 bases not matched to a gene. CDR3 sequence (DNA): TGCGCCAGCAGCCCGACTAGGACAGGGGATAATGAAAAACTGTTTTTT. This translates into CASSPTRTGDNEKLFF.

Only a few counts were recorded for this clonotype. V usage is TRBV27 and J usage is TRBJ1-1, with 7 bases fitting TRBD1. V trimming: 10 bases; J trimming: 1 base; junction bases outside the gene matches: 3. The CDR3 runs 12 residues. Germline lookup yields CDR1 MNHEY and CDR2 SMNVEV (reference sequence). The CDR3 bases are TGTGCCACTAGACAGGGGAACACTGAAGCTTTCTTT. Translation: CATRQGNTEAFF.

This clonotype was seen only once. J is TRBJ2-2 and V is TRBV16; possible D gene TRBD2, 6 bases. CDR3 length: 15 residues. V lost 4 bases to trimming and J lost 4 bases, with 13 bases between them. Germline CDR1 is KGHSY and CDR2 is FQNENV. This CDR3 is CASSRPIGGTGELFF. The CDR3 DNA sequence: TGTGCCAGCAGCCGACCCATCGGGGGCACCGGGGAGCTGTTTTTT.

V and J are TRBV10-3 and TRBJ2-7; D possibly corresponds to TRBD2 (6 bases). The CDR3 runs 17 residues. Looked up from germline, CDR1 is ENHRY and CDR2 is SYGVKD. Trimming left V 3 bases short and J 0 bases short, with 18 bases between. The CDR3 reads CAISDPPGLGSSYEQYF. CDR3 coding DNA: TGTGCCATCAGTGACCCCCCGGGACTGGGGAGCTCCTACGAGCAGTACTTC.

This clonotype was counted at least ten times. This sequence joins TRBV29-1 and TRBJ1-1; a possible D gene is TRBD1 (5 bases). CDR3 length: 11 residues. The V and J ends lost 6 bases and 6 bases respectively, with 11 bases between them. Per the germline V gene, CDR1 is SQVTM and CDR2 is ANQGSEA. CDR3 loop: CSVSQGSEAFF. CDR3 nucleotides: TGCAGCGTATCTCAGGGCTCTGAAGCTTTCTTT. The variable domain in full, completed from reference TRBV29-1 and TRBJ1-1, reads SAVISQKPSRDICQRGTSLTIQCQVDSQVTMMFWYRQQPGQSLTLIATANQGSEATYESGFVIDKFPISRPNLTFSTLTVSNMSPEDSSIYLCSVSQGSEAFFGQGTRLTVV.

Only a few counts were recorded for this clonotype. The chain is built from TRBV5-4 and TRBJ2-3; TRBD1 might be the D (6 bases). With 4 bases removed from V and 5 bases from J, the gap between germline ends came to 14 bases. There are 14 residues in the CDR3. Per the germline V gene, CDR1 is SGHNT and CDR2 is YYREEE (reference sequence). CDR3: CASSPDRYEDTQYF. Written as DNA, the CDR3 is TGTGCCAGCAGCCCCGACAGGTATGAAGATACGCAGTATTTT.

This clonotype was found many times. Here the CDR3 reads CSARDRGRTDTQYF. As DNA, the CDR3 is TGCAGTGCTAGAGACAGGGGGCGCACAGATACGCAGTATTTT. The gene calls are TRBV20-1 and TRBJ2-3; the match to TRBD1 covers 8 bases. CDR3 length: 14 amino acids. V trimming: 0 bases; J trimming: 1 base; junction bases outside the gene matches: 0. CDR1 and CDR2 from the germline V gene are DFQATT and SNEGSKA (reference sequence).

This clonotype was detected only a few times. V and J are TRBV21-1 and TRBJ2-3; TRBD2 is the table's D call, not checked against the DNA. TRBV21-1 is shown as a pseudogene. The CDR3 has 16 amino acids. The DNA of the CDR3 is TGTGCCAGCAGCAAATCGGGACTAGCGGGCACAGATACGCAGTATTTT. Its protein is CASSKSGLAGTDTQYF.